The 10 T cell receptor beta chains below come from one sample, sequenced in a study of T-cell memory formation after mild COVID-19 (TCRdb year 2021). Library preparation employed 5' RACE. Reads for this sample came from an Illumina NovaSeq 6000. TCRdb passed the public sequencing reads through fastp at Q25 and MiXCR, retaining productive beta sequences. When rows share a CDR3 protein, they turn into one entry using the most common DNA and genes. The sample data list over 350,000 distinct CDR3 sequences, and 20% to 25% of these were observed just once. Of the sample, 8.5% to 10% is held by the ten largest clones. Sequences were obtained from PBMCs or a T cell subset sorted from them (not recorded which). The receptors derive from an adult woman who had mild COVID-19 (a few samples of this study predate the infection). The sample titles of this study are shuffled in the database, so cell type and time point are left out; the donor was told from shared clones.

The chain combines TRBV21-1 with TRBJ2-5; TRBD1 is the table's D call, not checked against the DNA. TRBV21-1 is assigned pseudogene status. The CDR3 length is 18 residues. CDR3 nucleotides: TGTGCCAGCAGCAAACGGGCCAGGGAAGGCCCGGAGGGGGAGACCCAGTACTTC. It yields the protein CASSKRAREGPEGETQYF.

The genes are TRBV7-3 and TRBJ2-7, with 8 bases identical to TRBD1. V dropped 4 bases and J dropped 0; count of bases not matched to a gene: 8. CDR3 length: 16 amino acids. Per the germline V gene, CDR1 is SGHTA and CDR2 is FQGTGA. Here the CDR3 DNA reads TGTGCCAGCAGCTCCTCGGCCACAGGGGGCTCCTACGAGCAGTACTTC. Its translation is CASSSSATGGSYEQYF.

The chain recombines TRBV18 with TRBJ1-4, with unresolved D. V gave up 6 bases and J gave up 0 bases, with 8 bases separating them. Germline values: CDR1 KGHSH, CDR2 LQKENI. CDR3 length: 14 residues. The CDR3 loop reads CASSPAATNEKLFF. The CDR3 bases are TGTGCCAGCTCCCCAGCAGCAACTAATGAAAAACTGTTTTTT.

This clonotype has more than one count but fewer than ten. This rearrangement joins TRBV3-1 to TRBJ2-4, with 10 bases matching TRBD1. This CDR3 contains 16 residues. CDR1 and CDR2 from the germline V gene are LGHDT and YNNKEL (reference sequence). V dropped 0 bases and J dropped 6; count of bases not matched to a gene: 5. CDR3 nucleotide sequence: TGTGCCAGCAGCCAAGACGGGACAGGGGCGGGAAACATTCAGTACTTC. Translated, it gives CASSQDGTGAGNIQYF.

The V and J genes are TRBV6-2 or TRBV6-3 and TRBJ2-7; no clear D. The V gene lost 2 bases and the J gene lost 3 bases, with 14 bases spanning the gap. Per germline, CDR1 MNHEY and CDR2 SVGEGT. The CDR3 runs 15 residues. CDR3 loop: CASSYPFAGYYEQYF. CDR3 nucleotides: TGTGCCAGCAGTTACCCCTTTGCCGGATACTACGAGCAGTACTTC.

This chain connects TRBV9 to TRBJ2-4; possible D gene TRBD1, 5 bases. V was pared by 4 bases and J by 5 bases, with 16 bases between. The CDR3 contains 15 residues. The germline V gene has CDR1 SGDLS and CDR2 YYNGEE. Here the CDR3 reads CASSPGSVGENIQYF. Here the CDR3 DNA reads TGTGCCAGCAGCCCGGGTTCCGTAGGGGAAAACATTCAGTACTTC. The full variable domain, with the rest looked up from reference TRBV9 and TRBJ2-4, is DSGVTQTPKHLITATGQRVTLRCSPRSGDLSVYWYQQSLDQGLQFLIQYYNGEERAKGNILERFSAQQFPDLHSELNLSSLELGDSALYFCASSPGSVGENIQYFGAGTRLSVL.

CDR3 sequence (DNA): TGTGCCAGCAGCTTAAGGGGGGAAGGTCAGCCCCAGCATTTT. This sequence encodes CASSLRGEGQPQHF. The chain carries TRBV7-6 and TRBJ1-5; a weak D match, TRBD1 (6 bases). This CDR3 has 14 residues. Germline values: CDR1 SGHVS, CDR2 FNYEAQ. V was pared by 2 bases and J by 6 bases, with 11 bases between.

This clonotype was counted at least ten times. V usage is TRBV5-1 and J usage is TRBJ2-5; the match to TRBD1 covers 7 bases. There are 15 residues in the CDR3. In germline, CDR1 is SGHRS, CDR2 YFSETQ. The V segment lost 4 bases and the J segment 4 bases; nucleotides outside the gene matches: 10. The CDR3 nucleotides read TGCGCCAGCAGCGTGAAAAGACAGGGACGAGAGACCCAGTACTTC. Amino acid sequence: CASSVKRQGRETQYF. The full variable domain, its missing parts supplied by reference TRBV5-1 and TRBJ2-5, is KAGVTQTPRYLIKTRGQQVTLSCSPISGHRSVSWYQQTPGQGLQFLFEYFSETQRNKGNFPGRFSGRQFSNSRSEMNVSTLELGDSALYLCASSVKRQGRETQYFGPGTRLLVL.

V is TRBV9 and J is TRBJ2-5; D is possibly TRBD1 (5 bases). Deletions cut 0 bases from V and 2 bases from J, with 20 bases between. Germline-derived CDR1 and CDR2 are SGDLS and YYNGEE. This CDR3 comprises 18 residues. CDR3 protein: CASSVDSQGIYGQETQYF. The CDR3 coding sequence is TGTGCCAGCAGCGTAGATAGTCAGGGAATATATGGGCAAGAGACCCAGTACTTC. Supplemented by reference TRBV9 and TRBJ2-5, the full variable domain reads DSGVTQTPKHLITATGQRVTLRCSPRSGDLSVYWYQQSLDQGLQFLIQYYNGEERAKGNILERFSAQQFPDLHSELNLSSLELGDSALYFCASSVDSQGIYGQETQYFGPGTRLLVL.

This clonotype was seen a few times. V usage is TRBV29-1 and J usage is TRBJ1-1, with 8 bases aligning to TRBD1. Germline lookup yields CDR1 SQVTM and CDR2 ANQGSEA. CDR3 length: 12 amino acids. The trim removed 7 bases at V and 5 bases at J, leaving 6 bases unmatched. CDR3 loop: CSAGQGGTEAFF. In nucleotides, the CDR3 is TGCAGCGCCGGACAGGGAGGGACTGAAGCTTTCTTT.